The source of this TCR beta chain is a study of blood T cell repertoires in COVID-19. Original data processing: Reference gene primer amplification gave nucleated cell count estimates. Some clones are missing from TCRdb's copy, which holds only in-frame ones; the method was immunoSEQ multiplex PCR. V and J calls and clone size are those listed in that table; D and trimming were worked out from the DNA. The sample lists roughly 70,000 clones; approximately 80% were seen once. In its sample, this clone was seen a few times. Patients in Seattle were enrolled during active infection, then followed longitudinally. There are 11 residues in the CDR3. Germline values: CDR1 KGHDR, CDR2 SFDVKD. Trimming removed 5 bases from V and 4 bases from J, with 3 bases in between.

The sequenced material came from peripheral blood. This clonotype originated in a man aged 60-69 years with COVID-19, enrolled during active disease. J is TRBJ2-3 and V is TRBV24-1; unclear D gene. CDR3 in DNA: TGTGCCACCAGTGTCTCAGATACGCAGTATTTT. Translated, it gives CATSVSDTQYF.